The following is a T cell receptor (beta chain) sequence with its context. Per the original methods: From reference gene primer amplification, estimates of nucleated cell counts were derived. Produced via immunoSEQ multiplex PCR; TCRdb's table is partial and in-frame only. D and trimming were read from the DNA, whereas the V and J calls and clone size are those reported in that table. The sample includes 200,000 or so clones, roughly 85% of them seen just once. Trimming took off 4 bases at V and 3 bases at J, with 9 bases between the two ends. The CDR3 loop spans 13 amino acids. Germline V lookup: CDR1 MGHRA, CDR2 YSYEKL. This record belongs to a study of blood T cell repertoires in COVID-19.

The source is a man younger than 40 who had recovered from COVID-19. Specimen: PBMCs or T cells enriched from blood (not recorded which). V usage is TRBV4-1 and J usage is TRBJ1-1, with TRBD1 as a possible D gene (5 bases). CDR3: CASSLSGYTEAFF. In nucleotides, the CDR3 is TGCGCCAGCAGCCTTTCAGGGTACACTGAAGCTTTCTTT.